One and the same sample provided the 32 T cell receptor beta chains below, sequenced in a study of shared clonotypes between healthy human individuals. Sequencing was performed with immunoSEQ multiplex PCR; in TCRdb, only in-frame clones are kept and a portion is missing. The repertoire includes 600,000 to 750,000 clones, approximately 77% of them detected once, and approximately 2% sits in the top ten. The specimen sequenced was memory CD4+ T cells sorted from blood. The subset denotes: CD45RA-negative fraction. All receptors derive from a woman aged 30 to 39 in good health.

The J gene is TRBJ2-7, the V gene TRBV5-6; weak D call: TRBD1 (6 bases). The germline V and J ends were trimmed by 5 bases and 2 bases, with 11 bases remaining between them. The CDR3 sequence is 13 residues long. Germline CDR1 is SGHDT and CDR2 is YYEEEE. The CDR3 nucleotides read TGTGCCAGCAGTCACAGGGCGGCCTACGAGCAGTACTTC. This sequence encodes CASSHRAAYEQYF. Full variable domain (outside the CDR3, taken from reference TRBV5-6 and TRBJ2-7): DAGVTQSPTHLIKTRGQQVTLRCSPKSGHDTVSWYQQALGQGPQFIFQYYEEEERQRGNFPDRFSGHQFPNYSSELNVNALLLGDSALYLCASSHRAAYEQYFGPGTRLTVT.

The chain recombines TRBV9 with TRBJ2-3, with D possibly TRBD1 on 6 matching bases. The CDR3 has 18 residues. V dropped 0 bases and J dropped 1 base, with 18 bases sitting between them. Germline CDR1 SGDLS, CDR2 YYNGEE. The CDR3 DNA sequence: TGTGCCAGCAGCGTAGTTCCTCCAGGGGCCCTTGGCACAGATACGCAGTATTTT. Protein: CASSVVPPGALGTDTQYF.

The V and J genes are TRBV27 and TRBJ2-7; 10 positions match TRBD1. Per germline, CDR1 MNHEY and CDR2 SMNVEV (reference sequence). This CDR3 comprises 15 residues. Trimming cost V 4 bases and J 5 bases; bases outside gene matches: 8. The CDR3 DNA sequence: TGTGCCAGCAGTTCGCAACCGGGACAGGGGCACGAGCAGTACTTC. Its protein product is CASSSQPGQGHEQYF.

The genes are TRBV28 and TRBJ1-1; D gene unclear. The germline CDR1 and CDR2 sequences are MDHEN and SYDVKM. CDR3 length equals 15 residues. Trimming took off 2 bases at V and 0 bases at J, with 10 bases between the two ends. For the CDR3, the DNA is TGTGCCAGCAGTTTAGTCAGCCAAGTGAACACTGAAGCTTTCTTT. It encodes CASSLVSQVNTEAFF.

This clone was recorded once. CDR3 DNA: TGTGCCAGCAGCTCCCCCTGGGTAGCGGGAGTCGTAGGAGAGACCCAGTACTTC. It translates to CASSSPWVAGVVGETQYF. J is TRBJ2-5 and V is TRBV7-9; 9 positions agree with TRBD2. The CDR3 has 18 residues. CDR1 and CDR2 (germline): SEHNR, FQNEAQ (reference sequence). With V trimmed by 4 bases and J by 4 bases, 16 bases remained unmatched. The full variable domain, its missing parts supplied by reference TRBV7-9 and TRBJ2-5, is DTGVSQNPRHKITKRGQNVTFRCDPISEHNRLYWYRQTLGQGPEFLTYFQNEAQLEKSRLLSDRFSAERPKGSFSTLEIQRTEQGDSAMYLCASSSPWVAGVVGETQYFGPGTRLLVL.

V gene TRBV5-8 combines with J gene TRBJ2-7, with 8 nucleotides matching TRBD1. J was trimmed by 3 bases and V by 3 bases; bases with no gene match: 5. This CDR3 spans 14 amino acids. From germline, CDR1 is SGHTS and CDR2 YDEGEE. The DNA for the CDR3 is TGTGCCAGCAGCTGGACAGGGAGTCGCTACGAGCAGTACTTC. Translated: CASSWTGSRYEQYF.

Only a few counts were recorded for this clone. The CDR3 is CASSRNRANNEQFF. In DNA, the CDR3 is TGTGCCAGCAGCAGAAACCGGGCCAACAATGAGCAGTTCTTC. The rearrangement uses TRBV6-6 and TRBJ2-1; no clear D gene. The CDR3 runs to 14 residues. Germline CDR1 reads MNHNY; CDR2 reads SVGAGI (reference sequence). Between the trimmed V and J ends, which lost 6 bases and 5 bases, there was a span of 14 bases.

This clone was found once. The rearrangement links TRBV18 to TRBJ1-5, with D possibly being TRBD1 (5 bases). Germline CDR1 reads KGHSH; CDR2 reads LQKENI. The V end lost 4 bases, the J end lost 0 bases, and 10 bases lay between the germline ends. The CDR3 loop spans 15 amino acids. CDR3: CASSQDRTSNQPQHF. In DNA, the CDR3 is TGTGCCAGCTCACAAGACAGAACTAGCAATCAGCCCCAGCATTTT.

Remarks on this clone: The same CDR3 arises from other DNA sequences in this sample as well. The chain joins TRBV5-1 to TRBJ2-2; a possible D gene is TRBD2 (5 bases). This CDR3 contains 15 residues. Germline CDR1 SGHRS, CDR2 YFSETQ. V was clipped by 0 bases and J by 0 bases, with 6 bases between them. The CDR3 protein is CASSLAGANTGELFF. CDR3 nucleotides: TGCGCCAGCAGCTTGGCCGGGGCGAACACCGGGGAGCTGTTTTTT.

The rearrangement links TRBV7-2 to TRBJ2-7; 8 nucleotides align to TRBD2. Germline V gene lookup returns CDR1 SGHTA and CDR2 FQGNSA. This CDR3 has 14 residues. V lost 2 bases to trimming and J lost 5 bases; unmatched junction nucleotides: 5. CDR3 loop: CASSLKREIHEQYF. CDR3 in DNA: TGTGCCAGCAGCTTAAAGCGGGAGATACACGAGCAGTACTTC. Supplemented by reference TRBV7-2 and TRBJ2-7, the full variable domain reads GAGVSQSPSNKVTEKGKDVELRCDPISGHTALYWYRQSLGQGLEFLIYFQGNSAPDKSGLPSDRFSAERTGGSVSTLTIQRTQQEDSAVYLCASSLKREIHEQYFGPGTRLTVT.

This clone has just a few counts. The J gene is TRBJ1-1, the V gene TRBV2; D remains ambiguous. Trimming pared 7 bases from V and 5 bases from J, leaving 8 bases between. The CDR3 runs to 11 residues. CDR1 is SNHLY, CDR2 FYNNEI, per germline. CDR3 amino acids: CASTYSTEAFF. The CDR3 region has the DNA TGTGCCAGCACTTACTCAACTGAAGCTTTCTTT.

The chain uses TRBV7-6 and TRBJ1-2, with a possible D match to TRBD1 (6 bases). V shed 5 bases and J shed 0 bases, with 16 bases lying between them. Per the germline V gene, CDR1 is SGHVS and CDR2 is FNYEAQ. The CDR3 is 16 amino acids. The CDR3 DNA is TGTGCCAGCAGCCAAGGGGGGGCCCAAGCTAACTATGGCTACACCTTC. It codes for CASSQGGAQANYGYTF.

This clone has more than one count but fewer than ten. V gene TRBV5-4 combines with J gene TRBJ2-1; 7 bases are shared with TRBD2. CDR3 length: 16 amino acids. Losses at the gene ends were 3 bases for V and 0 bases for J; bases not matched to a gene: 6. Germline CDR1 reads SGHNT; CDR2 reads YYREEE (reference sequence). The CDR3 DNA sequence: TGTGCCAGCAGCTGGGAGGGTAGCGGCTCCTACAATGAGCAGTTCTTC. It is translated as CASSWEGSGSYNEQFF.

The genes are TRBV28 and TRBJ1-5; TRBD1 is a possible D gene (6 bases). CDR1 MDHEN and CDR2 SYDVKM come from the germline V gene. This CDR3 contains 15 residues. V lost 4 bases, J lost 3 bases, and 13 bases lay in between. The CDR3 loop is CASSSYRASNQPQHF. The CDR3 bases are TGTGCCAGCAGTTCGTACAGGGCGTCCAATCAGCCCCAGCATTTT. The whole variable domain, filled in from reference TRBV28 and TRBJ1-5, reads DVKVTQSSRYLVKRTGEKVFLECVQDMDHENMFWYRQDPGLGLRLIYFSYDVKMKEKGDIPEGYSVSREKKERFSLILESASTNQTSMYLCASSSYRASNQPQHFGDGTRLSIL.

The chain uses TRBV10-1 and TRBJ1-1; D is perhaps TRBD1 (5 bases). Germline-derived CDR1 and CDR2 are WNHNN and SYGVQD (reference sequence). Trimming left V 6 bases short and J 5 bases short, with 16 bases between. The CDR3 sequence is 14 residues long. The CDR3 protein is CASSRGKQFTEAFF. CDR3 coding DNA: TGCGCCAGCAGCCGGGGCAAGCAGTTTACTGAAGCTTTCTTT.

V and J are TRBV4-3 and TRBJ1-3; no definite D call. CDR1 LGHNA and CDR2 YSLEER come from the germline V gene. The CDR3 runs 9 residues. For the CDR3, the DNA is TGCCAATCTGGAAACACCATATATTTT. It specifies CQSGNTIYF.

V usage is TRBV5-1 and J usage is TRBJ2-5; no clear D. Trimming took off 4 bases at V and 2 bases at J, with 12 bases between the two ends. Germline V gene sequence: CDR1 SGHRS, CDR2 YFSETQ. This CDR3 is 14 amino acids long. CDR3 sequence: CASSIGRLQETQYF. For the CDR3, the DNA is TGCGCCAGCAGCATTGGAAGGCTACAAGAGACCCAGTACTTC.

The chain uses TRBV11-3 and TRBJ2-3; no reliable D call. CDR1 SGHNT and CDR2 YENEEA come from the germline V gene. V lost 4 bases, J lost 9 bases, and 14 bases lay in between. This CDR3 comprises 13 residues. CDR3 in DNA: TGTGCCAGCAGCTATTCAAGCGATGGCACGCAGTATTTT. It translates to CASSYSSDGTQYF.

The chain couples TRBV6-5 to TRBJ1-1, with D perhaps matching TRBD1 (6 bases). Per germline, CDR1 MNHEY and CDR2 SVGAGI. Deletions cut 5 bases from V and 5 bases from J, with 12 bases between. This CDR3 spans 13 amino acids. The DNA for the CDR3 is TGTGCCAGCAGTGGATCGAGGGGGACTGAAGCTTTCTTT. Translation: CASSGSRGTEAFF.

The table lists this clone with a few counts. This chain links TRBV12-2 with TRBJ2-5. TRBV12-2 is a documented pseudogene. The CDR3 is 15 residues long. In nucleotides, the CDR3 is TGTGCAAGCTACCTGTTGGGGACCCACCAAGAGACCCAGTACTTC. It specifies CASYLLGTHQETQYF.

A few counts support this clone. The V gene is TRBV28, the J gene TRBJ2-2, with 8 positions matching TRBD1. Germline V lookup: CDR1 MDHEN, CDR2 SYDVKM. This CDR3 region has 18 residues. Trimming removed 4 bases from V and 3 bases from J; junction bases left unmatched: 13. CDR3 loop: CASSSPRQGASYTGELFF. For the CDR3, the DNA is TGTGCCAGCAGTTCCCCAAGGCAGGGGGCATCGTACACCGGGGAGCTGTTTTTT.

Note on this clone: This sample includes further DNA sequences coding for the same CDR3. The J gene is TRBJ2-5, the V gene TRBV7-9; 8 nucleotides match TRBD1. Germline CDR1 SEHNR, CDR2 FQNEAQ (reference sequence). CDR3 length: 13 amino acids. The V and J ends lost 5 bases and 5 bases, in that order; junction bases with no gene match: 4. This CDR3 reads CASSPRGPETQYF. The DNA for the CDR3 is TGTGCCAGCAGCCCCAGGGGGCCGGAGACCCAGTACTTC.

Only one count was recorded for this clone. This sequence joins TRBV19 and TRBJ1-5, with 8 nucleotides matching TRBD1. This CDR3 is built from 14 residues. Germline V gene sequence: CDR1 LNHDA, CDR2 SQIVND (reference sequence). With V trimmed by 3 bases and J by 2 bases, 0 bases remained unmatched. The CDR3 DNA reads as TGTGCCAGTAGTATGGGACAGGGCAATCAGCCCCAGCATTTT. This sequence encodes CASSMGQGNQPQHF.

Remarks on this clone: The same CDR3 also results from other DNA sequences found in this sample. Here the CDR3 DNA reads TGCGCCAGCAGCTTGGGTACGGACACTGAAGCTTTCTTT. Translation gives CASSLGTDTEAFF. J is TRBJ1-1 and V is TRBV5-1; D is ambiguous. This CDR3 has 13 amino acids. Trimming left V 0 bases short and J 3 bases short, with 6 bases between. Germline CDR1 reads SGHRS; CDR2 reads YFSETQ.

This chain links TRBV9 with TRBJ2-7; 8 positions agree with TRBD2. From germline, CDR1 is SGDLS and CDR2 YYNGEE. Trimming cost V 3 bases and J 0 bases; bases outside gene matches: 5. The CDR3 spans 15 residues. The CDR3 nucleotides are TGTGCCAGCAGCGAGCTAGCGGGTGCCTCCTACGAGCAGTACTTC. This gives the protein CASSELAGASYEQYF.

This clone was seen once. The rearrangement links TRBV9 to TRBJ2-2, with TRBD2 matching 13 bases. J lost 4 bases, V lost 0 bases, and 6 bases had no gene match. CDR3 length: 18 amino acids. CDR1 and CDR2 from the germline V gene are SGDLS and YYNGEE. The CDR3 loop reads CASSVAGGLAGFTGELFF. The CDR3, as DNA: TGTGCCAGCAGCGTAGCTGGGGGACTAGCGGGGTTCACCGGGGAGCTGTTTTTT. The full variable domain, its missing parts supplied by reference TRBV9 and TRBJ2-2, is DSGVTQTPKHLITATGQRVTLRCSPRSGDLSVYWYQQSLDQGLQFLIQYYNGEERAKGNILERFSAQQFPDLHSELNLSSLELGDSALYFCASSVAGGLAGFTGELFFGEGSRLTVL.

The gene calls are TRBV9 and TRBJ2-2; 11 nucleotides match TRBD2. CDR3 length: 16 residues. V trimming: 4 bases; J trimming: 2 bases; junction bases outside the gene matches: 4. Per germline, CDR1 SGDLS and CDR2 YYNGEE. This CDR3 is CASSTGLAGNTGELFF. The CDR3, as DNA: TGTGCCAGCAGCACCGGACTAGCGGGTAACACCGGGGAGCTGTTTTTT.

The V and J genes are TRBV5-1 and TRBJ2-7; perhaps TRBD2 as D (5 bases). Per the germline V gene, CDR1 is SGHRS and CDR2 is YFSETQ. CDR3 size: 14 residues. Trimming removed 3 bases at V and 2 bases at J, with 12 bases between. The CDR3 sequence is CASSSAGSTYEQYF. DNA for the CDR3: TGCGCCAGCAGCTCGGCGGGTTCCACCTACGAGCAGTACTTC.

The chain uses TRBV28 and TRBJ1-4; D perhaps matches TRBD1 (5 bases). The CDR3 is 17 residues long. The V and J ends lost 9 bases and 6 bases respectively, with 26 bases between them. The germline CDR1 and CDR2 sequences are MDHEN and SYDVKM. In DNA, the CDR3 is TGTGCCAGTTTGGGACTCACCAAAGCCAGAAGGGATGAAAAACTGTTTTTT. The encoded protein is CASLGLTKARRDEKLFF.

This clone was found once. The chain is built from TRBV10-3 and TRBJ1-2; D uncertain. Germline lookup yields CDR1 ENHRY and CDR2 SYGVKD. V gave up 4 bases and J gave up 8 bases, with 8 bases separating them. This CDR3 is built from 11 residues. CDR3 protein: CAISGGRGYTF. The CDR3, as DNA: TGTGCCATCAGTGGAGGGCGCGGCTACACCTTC.

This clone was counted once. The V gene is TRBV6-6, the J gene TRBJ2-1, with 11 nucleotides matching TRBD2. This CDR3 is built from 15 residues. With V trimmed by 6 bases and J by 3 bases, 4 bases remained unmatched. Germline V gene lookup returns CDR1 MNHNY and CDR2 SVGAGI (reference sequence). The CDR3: CASRVAGGDYNEQFF. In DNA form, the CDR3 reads TGTGCCAGCAGGGTAGCGGGGGGGGACTACAATGAGCAGTTCTTC.

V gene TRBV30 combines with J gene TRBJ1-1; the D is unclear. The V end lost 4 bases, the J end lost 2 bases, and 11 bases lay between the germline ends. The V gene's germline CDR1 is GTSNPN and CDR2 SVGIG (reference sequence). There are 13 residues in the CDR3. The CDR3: CAWTMSTNTEAFF. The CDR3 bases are TGTGCCTGGACCATGAGTACTAACACTGAAGCTTTCTTT.